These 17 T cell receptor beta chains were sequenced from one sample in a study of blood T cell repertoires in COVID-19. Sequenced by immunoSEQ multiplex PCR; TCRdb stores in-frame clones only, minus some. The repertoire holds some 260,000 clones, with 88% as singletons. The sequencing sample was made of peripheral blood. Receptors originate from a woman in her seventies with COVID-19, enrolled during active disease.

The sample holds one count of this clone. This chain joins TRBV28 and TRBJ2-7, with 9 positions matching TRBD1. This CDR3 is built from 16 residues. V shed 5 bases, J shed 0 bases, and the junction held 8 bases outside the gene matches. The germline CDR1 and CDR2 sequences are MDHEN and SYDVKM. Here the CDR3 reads CASSPLGTGRSYEQYF. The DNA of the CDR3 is TGTGCCAGCAGTCCCCTTGGGACAGGGCGCTCCTACGAGCAGTACTTC.

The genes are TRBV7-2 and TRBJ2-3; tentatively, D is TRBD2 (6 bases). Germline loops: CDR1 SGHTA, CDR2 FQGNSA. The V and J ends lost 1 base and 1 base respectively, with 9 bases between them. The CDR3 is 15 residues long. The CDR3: CASSLGGTGTDTQYF. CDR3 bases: TGTGCCAGCAGCTTAGGCGGGACGGGCACAGATACGCAGTATTTT.

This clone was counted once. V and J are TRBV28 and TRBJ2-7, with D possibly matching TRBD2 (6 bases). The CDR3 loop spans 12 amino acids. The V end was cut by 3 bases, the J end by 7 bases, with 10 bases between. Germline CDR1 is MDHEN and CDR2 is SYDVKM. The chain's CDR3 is CASSLRGGEQYF. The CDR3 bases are TGTGCCAGCAGTTTGCGGGGTGGGGAGCAGTACTTC.

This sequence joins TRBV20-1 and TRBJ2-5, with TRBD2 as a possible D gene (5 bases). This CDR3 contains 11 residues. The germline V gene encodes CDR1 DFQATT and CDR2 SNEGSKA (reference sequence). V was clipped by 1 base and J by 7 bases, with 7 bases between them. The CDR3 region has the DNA TGCAGTGCTAGAGCAGGAGGGACCCAGTACTTC. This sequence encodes CSARAGGTQYF.

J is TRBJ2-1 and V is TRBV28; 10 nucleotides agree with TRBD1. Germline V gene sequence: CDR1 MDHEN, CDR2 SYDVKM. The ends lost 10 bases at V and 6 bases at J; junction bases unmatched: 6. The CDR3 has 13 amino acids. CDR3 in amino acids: CATDRGRINEQFF. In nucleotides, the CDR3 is TGTGCCACCGACAGGGGGCGCATCAATGAGCAGTTCTTC.

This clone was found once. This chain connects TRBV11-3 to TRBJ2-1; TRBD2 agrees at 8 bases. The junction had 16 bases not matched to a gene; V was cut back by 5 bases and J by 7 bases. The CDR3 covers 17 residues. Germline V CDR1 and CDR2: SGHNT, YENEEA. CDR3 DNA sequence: TGTGCCAGCAGCCGAGGACTAGCTAGAGGGAGGGAGAATGAGCAGTTCTTC. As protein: CASSRGLARGRENEQFF. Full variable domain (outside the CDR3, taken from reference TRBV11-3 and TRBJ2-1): EAGVVQSPRYKIIEKKQPVAFWCNPISGHNTLYWYLQNLGQGPELLIRYENEEAVDDSQLPKDRFSAERLKGVDSTLKIQPAELGDSAVYLCASSRGLARGRENEQFFGPGTRLTVL.

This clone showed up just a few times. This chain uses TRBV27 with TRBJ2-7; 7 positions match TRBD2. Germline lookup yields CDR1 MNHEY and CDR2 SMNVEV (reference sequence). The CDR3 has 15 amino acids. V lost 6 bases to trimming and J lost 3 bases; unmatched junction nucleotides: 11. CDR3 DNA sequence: TGTGCCAGCAGGACGGAACTAGCGACCTTCTACGAGCAGTACTTC. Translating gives CASRTELATFYEQYF.

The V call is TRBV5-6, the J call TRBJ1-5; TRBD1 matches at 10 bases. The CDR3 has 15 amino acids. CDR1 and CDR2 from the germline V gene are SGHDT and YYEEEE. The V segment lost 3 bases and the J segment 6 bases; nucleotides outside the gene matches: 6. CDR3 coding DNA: TGTGCCAGCAGCTCGGGACAGGGGTTGATTCAGCCCCAGCATTTT. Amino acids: CASSSGQGLIQPQHF.

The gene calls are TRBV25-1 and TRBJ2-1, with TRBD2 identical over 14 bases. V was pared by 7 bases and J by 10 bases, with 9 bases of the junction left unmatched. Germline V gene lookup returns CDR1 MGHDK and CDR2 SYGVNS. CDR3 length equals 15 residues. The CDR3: CASTGLAGALTEQFF. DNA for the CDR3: TGTGCCAGCACGGGACTAGCGGGAGCCCTTACCGAGCAGTTCTTC. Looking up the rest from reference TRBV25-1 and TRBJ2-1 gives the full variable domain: EADIYQTPRYLVIGTGKKITLECSQTMGHDKMYWYQQDPGMELHLIHYSYGVNSTEKGDLSSESTVSRIRTEHFPLTLESARPSHTSQYLCASTGLAGALTEQFFGPGTRLTVL.

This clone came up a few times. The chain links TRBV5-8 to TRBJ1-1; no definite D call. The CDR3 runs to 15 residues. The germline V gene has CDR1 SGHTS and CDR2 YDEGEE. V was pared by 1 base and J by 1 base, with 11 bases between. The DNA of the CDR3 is TGTGCCAGCAGCTTGTTCGGGGTAGAGAACACTGAAGCTTTCTTT. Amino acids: CASSLFGVENTEAFF.

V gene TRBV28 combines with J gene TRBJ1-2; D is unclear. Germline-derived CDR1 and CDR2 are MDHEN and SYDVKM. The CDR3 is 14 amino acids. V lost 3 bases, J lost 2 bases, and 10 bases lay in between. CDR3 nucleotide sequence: TGTGCCAGCAGTTTCTCGGGGTTAAACTATGGCTACACCTTC. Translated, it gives CASSFSGLNYGYTF.

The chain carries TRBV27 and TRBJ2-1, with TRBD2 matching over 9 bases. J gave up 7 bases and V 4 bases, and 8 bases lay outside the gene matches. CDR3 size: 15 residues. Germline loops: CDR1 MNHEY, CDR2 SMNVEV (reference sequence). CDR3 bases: TGTGCCAGCAGTTACGCGGGAGGGCCTTTAAATGAGCAGTTCTTC. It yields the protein CASSYAGGPLNEQFF.

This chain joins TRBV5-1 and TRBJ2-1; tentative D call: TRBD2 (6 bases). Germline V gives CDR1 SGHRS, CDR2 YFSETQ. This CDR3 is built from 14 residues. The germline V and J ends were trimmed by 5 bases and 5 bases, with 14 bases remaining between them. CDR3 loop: CASSLLPSDNEQFF. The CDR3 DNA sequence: TGCGCCAGCAGTCTGCTACCTAGCGACAATGAGCAGTTCTTC.

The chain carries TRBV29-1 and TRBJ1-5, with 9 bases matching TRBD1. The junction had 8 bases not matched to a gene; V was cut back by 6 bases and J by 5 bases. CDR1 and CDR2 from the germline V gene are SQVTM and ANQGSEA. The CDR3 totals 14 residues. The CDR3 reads CSVTEGQGDQPQHF. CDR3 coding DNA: TGCAGCGTCACGGAGGGACAGGGAGATCAGCCCCAGCATTTT.

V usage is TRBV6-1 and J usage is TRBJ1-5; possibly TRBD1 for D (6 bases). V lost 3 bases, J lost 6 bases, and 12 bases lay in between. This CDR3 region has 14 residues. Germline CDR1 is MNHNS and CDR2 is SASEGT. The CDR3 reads CASSDRGLGQPQHF. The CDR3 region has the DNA TGTGCCAGCAGTGACAGGGGTTTGGGTCAGCCCCAGCATTTT.

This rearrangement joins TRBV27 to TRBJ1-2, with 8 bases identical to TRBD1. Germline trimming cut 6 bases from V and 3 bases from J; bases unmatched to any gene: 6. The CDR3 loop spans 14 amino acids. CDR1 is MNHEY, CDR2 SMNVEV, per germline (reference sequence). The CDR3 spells CASRPGGADYGYTF. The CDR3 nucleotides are TGTGCCAGCAGACCAGGGGGCGCGGACTATGGCTACACCTTC.

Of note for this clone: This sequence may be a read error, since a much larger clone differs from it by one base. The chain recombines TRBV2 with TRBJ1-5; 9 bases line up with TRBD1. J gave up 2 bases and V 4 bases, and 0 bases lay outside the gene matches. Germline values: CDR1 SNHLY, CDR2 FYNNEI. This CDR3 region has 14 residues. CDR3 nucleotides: TGTGCCAGCAGTGGGACAGGGGGCAATCAGCCCCAGCATTTT. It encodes CASSGTGGNQPQHF.